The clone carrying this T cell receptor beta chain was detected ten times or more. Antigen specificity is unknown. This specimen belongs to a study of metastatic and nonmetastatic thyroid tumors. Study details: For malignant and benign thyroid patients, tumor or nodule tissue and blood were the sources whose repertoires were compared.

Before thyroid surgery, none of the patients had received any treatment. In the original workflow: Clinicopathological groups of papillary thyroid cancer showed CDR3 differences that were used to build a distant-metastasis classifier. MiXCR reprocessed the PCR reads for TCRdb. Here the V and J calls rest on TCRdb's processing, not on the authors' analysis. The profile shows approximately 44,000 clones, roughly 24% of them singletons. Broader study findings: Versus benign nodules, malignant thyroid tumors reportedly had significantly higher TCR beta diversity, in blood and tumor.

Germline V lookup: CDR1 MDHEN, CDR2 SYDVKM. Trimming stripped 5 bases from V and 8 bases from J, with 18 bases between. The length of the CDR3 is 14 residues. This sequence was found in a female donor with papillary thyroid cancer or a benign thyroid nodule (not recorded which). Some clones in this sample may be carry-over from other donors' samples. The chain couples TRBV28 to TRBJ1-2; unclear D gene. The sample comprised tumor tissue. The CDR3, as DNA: TGTGCCAGCAGTACCCAAGGATATATGGTCGGCTACACCTTC. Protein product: CASSTQGYMVGYTF.